These 4 T cell receptor beta chains were all obtained from the same sample, sequenced in a study of T cell repertoires in cytomegalovirus infection. These TCRs are of unknown antigen specificity. TCRdb passed the reads through MiXCR, listing each CDR3 protein once. The table lists approximately 590,000 distinct CDR3 sequences, around two fifths of them singletons. The sequences come from cultured PBMCs, collected from culture after CMV antigen stimulation. These receptors were taken from a human donor in good health (CMV status not recorded). Some clones in this sample may be carry-over from other donors' samples.

This clonotype was seen repeatedly, ten times or more. The J gene is TRBJ1-3, the V gene TRBV7-8; D not resolved. With 5 bases removed from V and 3 bases from J, the gap between germline ends came to 11 bases. CDR3 length equals 14 residues. CDR1 is SGHVS, CDR2 FQNEAQ, per germline. DNA of the CDR3: TGTGCCAGCAGCCCCACGAGAGTTGGAAACACCATATATTTT. Amino acid sequence: CASSPTRVGNTIYF.

The chain links TRBV2 to TRBJ1-2, with TRBD1 matching over 8 bases. Germline loops: CDR1 SNHLY, CDR2 FYNNEI. With 1 base clipped from V and 2 bases from J, the junction kept 6 bases outside the gene matches. The length of the CDR3 is 16 residues. CDR3: CASSEVQGVGNYGYTF. As DNA, the CDR3 is TGTGCCAGCAGTGAAGTACAGGGGGTGGGGAACTATGGCTACACCTTC.

The chain is built from TRBV7-6 and TRBJ2-1; D unresolved. CDR3 length: 14 residues. Trimming shortened V by 5 bases and J by 9 bases, and 17 bases separated the two germline ends. Germline V gene lookup returns CDR1 SGHVS and CDR2 FNYEAQ. CDR3 sequence: CASSPMRSSGEQFF. DNA of the CDR3: TGTGCCAGCAGCCCGATGCGAAGTTCCGGTGAGCAGTTCTTC. Based on the CDR3 plus reference TRBV7-6 and TRBJ2-1, the full variable domain is GAGVSQSPRYKVTKRGQDVALRCDPISGHVSLYWYRQALGQGPEFLTYFNYEAQQDKSGLPNDRFSAERPEGSISTLTIQRTEQRDSAMYRCASSPMRSSGEQFFGPGTRLTVL.

In this sample, this clonotype turned up a few times. The chain carries TRBV4-1 and TRBJ2-2, with D tentatively TRBD2 (6 bases). The CDR3 has 15 amino acids. The V gene's germline CDR1 is MGHRA and CDR2 YSYEKL. V was trimmed by 1 base and J by 6 bases, leaving 12 bases between them. The CDR3 bases are TGCGCCAGCAGCCAAGTCGTCCGGGGGTCCGGGGAGCTGTTTTTT. Protein product: CASSQVVRGSGELFF.